This TCR beta chain was captured in a study of shared clonotypes between healthy human individuals. Regarding this clone: The target antigen is unknown.

The CDR3 contains 11 residues. Trimming cost V 7 bases and J 4 bases, with 5 bases left between them. Germline lookup yields CDR1 MNHNS and CDR2 SASEGT. Study results and limitations: The represented genetic and exposure-history diversity was limited by the small number of donors.

TCRdb's table, derived via immunoSEQ multiplex PCR, lists solely in-frame clones and lacks some. Of roughly 76,000 clones detected, roughly two thirds appear once; the ten largest clones hold 51%. The receptor comes from a man aged 30 to 45 in good health. V and J are TRBV6-1 and TRBJ2-1; D is unresolved. Material: memory CD8+ T cells sorted from blood. Stated subset: CD45RO+ cells pooled with CCR7-negative TemRA cells. CDR3 in amino acids: CASTEYNEQFF. CDR3 coding DNA: TGTGCCAGCACCGAGTACAATGAGCAGTTCTTC.